These T cell receptor beta chains were read from a single sample in a study of control samples from healthy donors and cancer patients. Generated by immunoSEQ multiplex PCR, the TCRdb table keeps only in-frame clones and is missing some. This sample has 180,000 or so clones; 91% occur once, and the top ten carry more than 1.3%. Sample: blood. The receptors were gathered from a woman in her 30s in good health. Both conserved end residues are part of each CDR3. A D gene is named only where the DNA matches it firmly. Expanded clones get a size class; other rows say once, few or many, or leave the size out.

v_call	j_call	d_call	clone_size	cdr3_nt	cdr3_aa
TRBV27	TRBJ2-2	-	-	TGTGCCAGCAGTCCCAACCCGGGAGCGAACACCGGGGAGCTGTTTTTT	CASSPNPGANTGELFF
TRBV19	TRBJ1-5	-	-	TGTGCCAGTAGTATCTCAGGGGTTCAGCCCCAGCATTTT	CASSISGVQPQHF
TRBV11-2	TRBJ2-7	-	-	TGTGCCAGCAGCTTAGCACAGGGTTACGAGCAGTACTTC	CASSLAQGYEQYF
TRBV6-1	TRBJ2-3	TRBD1	-	TGTGCCAGCAGTGAAGGCGGGACAGGGGCAGATACGCAGTATTTT	CASSEGGTGADTQYF
TRBV5-4	TRBJ1-5	-	-	TGTGCCAGCAGCTTGGGCAGGAATCAGCCCCAGCATTTT	CASSLGRNQPQHF
TRBV7-2	TRBJ1-6	-	-	TGTGCCAGCAGCTTCTCATCAGGCAATTCACCCCTCCACTTT	CASSFSSGNSPLHF
TRBV19	TRBJ2-2	TRBD2	-	TGTGCCAGTAAGGTAGCGGGACCGAACACCGGGGAGCTGTTTTTT	CASKVAGPNTGELFF
TRBV7-3	TRBJ1-2	TRBD1	-	TGTGCCAGCAGCCCCCGGGACAGGGCGGACTATGGCTACACCTTC	CASSPRDRADYGYTF
TRBV4-2	TRBJ2-7	TRBD1	few	TGTGCCAGCAGCCAGGGACAGCGCTCCTACGAGCAGTACTTC	CASSQGQRSYEQYF
TRBV6-6	TRBJ2-3	TRBD2	-	TGTGCCAGCAGTAGGGACTACACAGATACGCAGTATTTT	CASSRDYTDTQYF
TRBV7-2	TRBJ1-4	-	once	TGTGCCAGCAGCTTAGGCGGGGAAAAACTGTTTTTT	CASSLGGEKLFF
TRBV5-6	TRBJ2-1	TRBD2	-	TGTGCCAGCGGGGGTAGCGGGAGGGCCCCCTACAATGAGCAGTTCTTC	CASGGSGRAPYNEQFF
TRBV19	TRBJ1-5	TRBD1	-	TGTGCCAGTACACCGGGACAGGGCCATCAGCCCCAGCATTTT	CASTPGQGHQPQHF
TRBV19	TRBJ1-2	TRBD1	-	TGTGCCAGTAGCCGAGGACAGGGATTATACGGCTACACCTTC	CASSRGQGLYGYTF
TRBV6-5	TRBJ2-7	TRBD1	-	TGTGCCAGCAGTTACTCGGGACAGTGGGAGCAGTACTTC	CASSYSGQWEQYF
TRBV2	TRBJ1-5	TRBD1	once	TGTGCCAGCAGTGCTGACAGGGCTGGCCAGCCCCAGCATTTT	CASSADRAGQPQHF
TRBV5-1	TRBJ2-1	TRBD1	-	TGCGCCAGCAGCGCCTACAGGGGTGAGCAGTTCTTC	CASSAYRGEQFF
TRBV6-1	TRBJ1-2	TRBD1	-	TGTGCCAGCAGTGTGAAGGGGACAGGGGGCGTCTATGGCTACACCTTC	CASSVKGTGGVYGYTF
TRBV10-3	TRBJ2-7	-	-	TGTGCCATCAGTGCCCGGGAGTCCCACGAGCAGTACTTC	CAISARESHEQYF
TRBV6-5	TRBJ1-2	TRBD1	once	TGTGCCAGCAGTTACGGAGGACAGGGGGGAAGCTACACCTTC	CASSYGGQGGSYTF
TRBV19	TRBJ2-1	-	-	TGTGCCAGTAGTAACGACTACAATGAGCAGTTCTTC	CASSNDYNEQFF
TRBV4-2	TRBJ2-3	TRBD2	-	TGTGCCAGCAGCCAAGATCTAGCGGCCCTCACAGATACGCAGTATTTT	CASSQDLAALTDTQYF
TRBV7-9	TRBJ2-2	-	-	TGTGCCAGCAGCTTAGATCGTGTGGGAGTTTACACCGGGGAGCTGTTTTTT	CASSLDRVGVYTGELFF
TRBV7-9	TRBJ1-2	TRBD1	-	TGTGCCAGCAGCCGGGACAGGGGGAGGCATGGCTACACCTTC	CASSRDRGRHGYTF
TRBV4-2	TRBJ2-3	TRBD2	-	TGTGCCAGCAGCCAAGATTTAGCGGGAGTCATTACAGATACGCAGTATTTT	CASSQDLAGVITDTQYF
TRBV24-1	TRBJ2-5	-	-	TGTGCCACCAGTGACCTCGAAGAGACCCAGTACTTC	CATSDLEETQYF
TRBV5-4	TRBJ2-2	-	-	TGTGCCAGCAGCTTGATGGAAGGGACCGGGGAGCTGTTTTTT	CASSLMEGTGELFF
TRBV30	TRBJ1-1	-	-	TGTGCCTGGAGTGTAGTACAGGCTGAAGCTTTCTTT	CAWSVVQAEAFF
TRBV7-9	TRBJ2-1	TRBD1	-	TGTGCCAGCAGCTTAGGGGACAGGGAATACAATGAGCAGTTCTTC	CASSLGDREYNEQFF
TRBV27	TRBJ2-1	-	-	TGTGCCAGCAGTTTAGGGGGGTCCTACAATAAGCAGTTCTTC	CASSLGGSYNKQFF
TRBV7-6	TRBJ1-1	TRBD1	-	TGTGCCAGCAGCCCCCTACAGGGGGGAGACACTGAAGCTTTCTTT	CASSPLQGGDTEAFF
TRBV30	TRBJ2-1	-	-	TGTGCCTGGAGTGTACTATCTAGCAATGAGCAGTTCTTC	CAWSVLSSNEQFF
TRBV18	TRBJ1-6	-	-	TGTGCCAGCTCACCTGACAGGAATTCACCCCTCCACTTT	CASSPDRNSPLHF
TRBV6-5	TRBJ1-3	TRBD1	-	TGTGCCAGCAGTTACTCGACAGGGGGAGGAAACACCATATATTTT	CASSYSTGGGNTIYF
TRBV7-9	TRBJ2-3	TRBD2	-	TGTGCCGGCAGCCCCAGACTAGCGGGAGGGATAGATACGCAGTATTTT	CAGSPRLAGGIDTQYF
TRBV7-9	TRBJ2-1	TRBD2	-	TGTGCCAGCAGCTTTGCGGGAGGGTACAATGAGCAGTTCTTC	CASSFAGGYNEQFF
TRBV19	TRBJ2-3	TRBD2	-	TGTGCCAGTAGTATAGCGGGAGGTCCAGATACGCAGTATTTT	CASSIAGGPDTQYF
TRBV28	TRBJ1-1	TRBD1	-	TGTGCCAGCAGTTTGGGCGGGGGAGGGGGCTTGAACACTGAAGCTTTCTTT	CASSLGGGGGLNTEAFF
TRBV5-6	TRBJ2-3	TRBD2	-	TGTGCCAGCAGCTTGGGGACTAGCGGGGATACGCAGTATTTT	CASSLGTSGDTQYF
TRBV24-1	TRBJ1-1	TRBD1	-	TGTGCCACCAGTGACACAGGGGGCACTGAAGCTTTCTTT	CATSDTGGTEAFF
TRBV20-1	TRBJ2-3	-	-	TGCAGTGCTCGCACAGATACGCAGTATTTT	CSARTDTQYF
TRBV28	TRBJ1-2	TRBD1	-	TGTGCCAGCAGAAATCGACAGGGGGCGAGAGGCTACACCTTC	CASRNRQGARGYTF
TRBV7-3	TRBJ2-3	-	once	TGTGCCAGCAGCGTGGCTAGGACTCCCACAGATACGCAGTATTTT	CASSVARTPTDTQYF
TRBV30	TRBJ1-5	-	-	TGTGCCTGGAGTCGGGGAGGGGGTCAGCCCCAGCATTTT	CAWSRGGGQPQHF
TRBV5-4	TRBJ2-3	TRBD1	-	TGTGCCAGCAGCTTGGGGACAGGGGGAACAGATACGCAGTATTTT	CASSLGTGGTDTQYF
TRBV6-2/TRBV6-3	TRBJ2-3	TRBD2	-	TGTGCCAGCAGTTATAGCGGGGGGGCGGCAGATACGCAGTATTTT	CASSYSGGAADTQYF
TRBV10-3	TRBJ2-7	-	-	TGTGCCATCAGTGAAACCGCGACCTACGAGCAGTACTTC	CAISETATYEQYF
TRBV5-1	TRBJ2-7	-	-	TGCGCCAGCAGCTTGGTCGGGGGGCGGTCCTACGAGCAGTACTTC	CASSLVGGRSYEQYF
TRBV7-9	TRBJ1-1	-	once	TGTGCCAGCAGCTTACGGGGTGACACTGAAGCTTTCTTT	CASSLRGDTEAFF
TRBV12-3/TRBV12-4	TRBJ1-5	-	-	TGTGCCAGCAGTTTAAGCCCAAATCAGCCCCAGCATTTT	CASSLSPNQPQHF
TRBV28	TRBJ1-4	-	-	TGTGCCAGCAGTTTCAGGGGCACTAATGAAAAACTGTTTTTT	CASSFRGTNEKLFF
TRBV9	TRBJ2-7	TRBD1	-	TGTGCCAGCAGCGTAGAAGGGGGCGGGTACGAGCAGTACTTC	CASSVEGGGYEQYF
TRBV6-5	TRBJ1-3	-	-	TGTGCCAGCAGTTACGACAGCTCTGGAAACACCATATATTTT	CASSYDSSGNTIYF
TRBV7-3	TRBJ2-2	-	once	TGTGCCAGCAGCTTAACGGTCACCGGGGAGCTGTTTTTT	CASSLTVTGELFF
TRBV5-1	TRBJ2-5	TRBD2	once	TGCGCCAGCAGCGTGGGACTAGCGGGGGGGCGAGAGACCCAGTACTTC	CASSVGLAGGRETQYF
TRBV2	TRBJ2-5	-	-	TGTGCCAGCAGAGGGACCAAGAGGACCCAGTACTTC	CASRGTKRTQYF
TRBV29-1	TRBJ2-3	TRBD1	-	TGCAGCGTTCTTACAGGGGAGACAGATACGCAGTATTTT	CSVLTGETDTQYF